This T cell receptor beta chain was sequenced for a study of blood T cell repertoires in COVID-19. Seattle enrolled patients during active infection and tracked them longitudinally. Produced via immunoSEQ multiplex PCR; TCRdb's table is partial and in-frame only. Of over 75,000 clones in the sample, about 87% are singletons; the top ten hold 4% to 5%. V trimming: 7 bases; J trimming: 4 bases; junction bases outside the gene matches: 13. This CDR3 region has 15 residues. In germline, CDR1 is GTSNPN, CDR2 SVGIG (reference sequence). This clone has a handful of counts. The sequence was collected from a human donor with COVID-19, enrolled during active disease. The donor label of this sample is uncertain. The source material was peripheral blood. The chain carries TRBV30 and TRBJ1-2; TRBD1 matches at 9 bases. CDR3 protein: CALTQQGAQRYGYTF. CDR3 in DNA: TGTGCCTTGACCCAACAGGGGGCGCAGCGCTATGGCTACACCTTC.